This T cell receptor (beta chain) was identified in a study of blood T cell repertoires in COVID-19 (TCRdb year 2020). About the study as a whole: Samples from collaborators originated in the United States, Italy and Spain and spanned both the acute and convalescent phases of COVID-19. The material from the prospective study consisted of cDNA or gDNA derived from T cells, B-cell-depleted T cells, or PBMCs. Subjects who had been exposed to COVID-19, were actively infected with it, or had recovered from it provided the deeply sampled blood TCRbeta repertoires that made up the dataset. The repertoires were released in a freely available public database intended as a resource for research on the immune response to SARS-CoV-2. The samples were drawn from the first 160 participants of the ongoing ImmuneRACE study and from 1,254 subjects provided by 6 global collaborators. Sample metadata almost always included a de-identified subject ID, COVID-19 status, age in years and sex. Where available, HLA class I and class II types were obtained from metadata supplied by the sample provider rather than from assay-based typing. General study outcomes and caveats: How much clinical and demographic metadata was included differed by source and by participant, and the metadata was provided uncurated.

The immunoSEQ Assay, a bias-controlled multiplex PCR, was used to amplify TCRbeta CDR3 regions from genomic DNA. Under the source paper's analysis protocol: The number of nucleated cells in each sample was estimated from the amplification of reference gene primers within the assay. To quantify the absolute abundance of each unique TCRbeta CDR3 rearrangement, sequence reads were collapsed and filtered. Productive Simpson clonality was computed per sample as the square root of Simpson's diversity index over productive rearrangements. Imported from immuneACCESS, the table was reduced by TCRdb to in-frame sequences with V and J called. These copies leave out some clones; in studies compared against another copy, an unresolved V gene accounts for under half, and the cause of the remainder is not known. That table is the source of V, J and clone size, and D and trimming were worked out from the DNA. This sample comprises about 200,000 clones, 70% to 90% of them detected only once. The ten most abundant clones make up around 5.2% of the sample.

The CDR1 and CDR2 encoded by the germline V gene are KGHSH and LQKENI. Spanning cysteine to phenylalanine, the CDR3 consists of 16 amino acids. The read is trimmed to its CDR3 DNA, 48 bases read in frame from base 1. Trimming removed 2 bases from V and 5 bases from J; the gene matches leave 6 bases unexplained. Concerning this clone itself: Its antigen is unknown. The record has no base qualities; no much larger clone is one base away.

Whole blood was collected in K2EDTA tubes by collaborating institutions according to the institutions' own protocols. Collaborator samples were shipped for TCRbeta analysis as frozen whole blood, isolated PBMCs, or DNA extracted from either sample type. The chain links TRBV18 with TRBJ1-5; the junction holds 10 bases that match TRBD1. This receptor was identified in a woman older than 75 with acute or convalescent COVID-19. The specimen sequenced was peripheral blood. The sequenced DNA is TGTGCCAGCTCACCATCGACAGGGGGCACGGATCAGCCCCAGCATTTT. Its coded protein is CASSPSTGGTDQPQHF.